Here is one T cell receptor (beta chain) with its context. This sample is drawn from a study of blood T cells in healthy people across ages. Primed by a sample-barcoded 5' primer and a J-beta primer mix, a second PCR proceeded for roughly 7 to 11 cycles. TCRdb re-analysed the 5' RACE reads in MiXCR, keeping a single row per CDR3 protein. The sample holds about 1.1 million distinct CDR3 sequences, around two fifths seen once. The CDR3 extends over 14 amino acids. V gave up 2 bases and J gave up 4 bases, with 11 bases separating them. This TCR derives from a man younger than 35 in good health. Material for sequencing was blood. The chain employs TRBV12-3 or TRBV12-4 and TRBJ2-5; D is perhaps TRBD2 (5 bases). CDR3 nucleotide sequence: TGTGCCAGCAGTTTATTTGGGAGCGGAGAGACCCAGTACTTC. It specifies CASSLFGSGETQYF.